This is a list of T cell receptor beta chains from one sample in a study of CD8 T cells in Susac syndrome. TCRdb recomputed calls from the immunoSEQ multiplex PCR reads with MiXCR, one row per CDR3 protein. The sample lists roughly 120,000 distinct CDR3 sequences, approximately 94% seen once, with just over 0.095% in the top ten. Sequenced material: CD4+ T cells from PBMCs. The receptors shown here come from a human donor in good health. Both conserved end residues are part of each CDR3. Clone size appears in some rows only: once, few, many, or a class for an expanded clone.

CDR3aa,len,j_gene,v_gene,abundance
CASRKGWWQQNYGYTF,16,TRBJ1-2,TRBV5-6,NA
CASSGGQGRSGANVLTF,17,TRBJ2-6,TRBV27,NA
CASSYKASWNTEAFF,15,TRBJ1-1,TRBV6-5,once
CATSRVVAGSSYEQYF,16,TRBJ2-7,TRBV15,NA
CASSFQADTEAFF,13,TRBJ1-1,TRBV27,NA
CASSFLGSKAFF,12,TRBJ1-1,TRBV12-3/TRBV12-4,NA
CSAPAWGSGIPSSYEQYF,18,TRBJ2-7,TRBV20-1,NA
CASSLAQRTDTGELFF,16,TRBJ2-2,TRBV5-4,NA
CATSARGATGELFF,14,TRBJ2-2,TRBV24-1,NA
CASTPSGRLHNEQFF,15,TRBJ2-1,TRBV28,NA
CAISSGDLNEQYF,13,TRBJ2-7,TRBV10-3,NA
CASSPGGPAGKLFF,14,TRBJ1-4,TRBV27,NA
CASTVAGGDNEQFF,14,TRBJ2-1,TRBV6-6,NA
CSARDPSHHEQYF,13,TRBJ2-7,TRBV20-1,NA
CASSPKYSQGRDYGYTF,17,TRBJ1-2,TRBV3-1,NA
CASRTTGANEAFF,13,TRBJ1-1,TRBV19,NA
CATSPAGVMQETQYF,15,TRBJ2-5,TRBV24-1,NA
CASSRHLNQPQHF,13,TRBJ1-5,TRBV2,NA
CSARAGVGANVLTF,14,TRBJ2-6,TRBV20-1,NA
CASSGAGGPNTDTQYF,16,TRBJ2-3,TRBV28,NA
CASSVGYVGNTIYF,14,TRBJ1-3,TRBV9,NA
CSAIVPHVYEQYF,13,TRBJ2-7,TRBV20-1,NA
CASSGDLQETQYF,13,TRBJ2-5,TRBV2,NA
CASSPFTLTQINTGELFF,18,TRBJ2-2,TRBV5-6,NA
CASSPQDSQNEQYF,14,TRBJ2-7,TRBV18,NA
CASTGELNTGELFF,14,TRBJ2-2,TRBV19,once
CSARGGNGHRKNIQYF,16,TRBJ2-4,TRBV20-1,NA